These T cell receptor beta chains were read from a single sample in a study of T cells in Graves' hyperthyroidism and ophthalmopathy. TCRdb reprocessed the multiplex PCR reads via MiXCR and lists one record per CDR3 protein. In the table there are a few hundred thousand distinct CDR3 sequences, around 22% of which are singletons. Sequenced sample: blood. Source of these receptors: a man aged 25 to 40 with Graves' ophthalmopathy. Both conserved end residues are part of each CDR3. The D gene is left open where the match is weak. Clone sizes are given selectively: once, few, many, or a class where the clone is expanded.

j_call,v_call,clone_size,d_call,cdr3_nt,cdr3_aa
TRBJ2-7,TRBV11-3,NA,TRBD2,TGTGCCAGCAGCTTAGTGTCCTCTCTAGCGGGAGGGCCGGTCGAGCAGTACTTC,CASSLVSSLAGGPVEQYF
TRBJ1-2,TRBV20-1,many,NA,TGCAGTGCTAGAGTAGACCTCAACTATGGCTACACCTTC,CSARVDLNYGYTF
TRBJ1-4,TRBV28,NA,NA,TGTGCCAGCAGTTTTCAGCCGGTTCGGGTTTTCGGTAATGAAAAACTGTTTTTT,CASSFQPVRVFGNEKLFF
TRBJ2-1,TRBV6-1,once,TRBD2,TGTGCCAGCGGACTAGCCTACAATGAGCAGTTCTTC,CASGLAYNEQFF
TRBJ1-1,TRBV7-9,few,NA,TGTGCCAGCAGCAAGGGACCCTACACTGAAGCTTTCTTT,CASSKGPYTEAFF
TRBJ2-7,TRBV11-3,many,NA,TGTGCCAGCAGCTTAGATCTACTCTCAAACGAGCAGTACTTC,CASSLDLLSNEQYF
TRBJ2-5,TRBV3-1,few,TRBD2,TGTGCCAGCAGCCAAGATCTGGCGGGAGGAACAGAGACCCAGTACTTC,CASSQDLAGGTETQYF
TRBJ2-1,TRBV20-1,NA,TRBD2,TGCAGTGCTACTGTTCCTAGCGGGAGTCCCCATGAGCAGTTCTTC,CSATVPSGSPHEQFF
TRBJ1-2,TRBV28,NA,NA,TGTGCCAGCAGTTGGTCCTATGGCTACACCTTC,CASSWSYGYTF
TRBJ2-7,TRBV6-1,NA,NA,TGTGCCAGCGCCCTAGCCCCCAGGCGGTACGAGCAGTACTTC,CASALAPRRYEQYF
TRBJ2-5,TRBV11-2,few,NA,TGTGCCAGCAGCTTGAGGGGAAGGTTGGAGACCCAGTACTTC,CASSLRGRLETQYF
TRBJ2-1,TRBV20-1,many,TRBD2,TGCAGTGCCGGTGGGACTAGGGATGAGCAGTTCTTC,CSAGGTRDEQFF
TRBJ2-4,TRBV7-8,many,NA,TGTGCCAGCAGCTTGTTCTCCGCGGAGGGGGAAACCAAAAACATTCAGTACTTC,CASSLFSAEGETKNIQYF
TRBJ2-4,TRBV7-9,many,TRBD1,TGTGCCAGCAGCTTTACCGAGGGGGCGCTGTCCAAAAACATTCAGTACTTC,CASSFTEGALSKNIQYF
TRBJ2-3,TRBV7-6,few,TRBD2,TGTGCCAGCAGCCCGGGACTAGCGGGAGACGGCACAGATACGCAGTATTTT,CASSPGLAGDGTDTQYF
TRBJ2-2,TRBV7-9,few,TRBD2,TGTGCCAGCAGTCAGCGGGAGGAGGGGGAGCTGTTTTTT,CASSQREEGELFF
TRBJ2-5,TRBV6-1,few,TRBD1,TGTGCCAGCAGAGGGACAGGGGAGACCCAGTACTTC,CASRGTGETQYF
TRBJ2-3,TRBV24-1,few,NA,TGTGCCACCAGTCGGTCGGGAGTGCGCCCCACAGATACGCAGTATTTT,CATSRSGVRPTDTQYF
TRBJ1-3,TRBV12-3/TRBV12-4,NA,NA,TGTGCCAGCAGTTTCCTATCGGGAACTGGAAACACCATATATTTT,CASSFLSGTGNTIYF
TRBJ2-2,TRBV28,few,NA,TGTGCCAGCCTAACAGGGTCCGGGGAGCTGTTTTTT,CASLTGSGELFF
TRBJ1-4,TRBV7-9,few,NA,TGTGCCAGCAGCTTAGTCCGGGGTGGAAGTGAAAAACTGTTTTTT,CASSLVRGGSEKLFF
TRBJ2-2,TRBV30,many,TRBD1,TGTGCCTGGAGTTCACAGGGGACCGGGGAGCTGTTTTTT,CAWSSQGTGELFF
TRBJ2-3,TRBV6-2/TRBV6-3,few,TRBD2,TGTGCCAGCAGTTATCAGGGCGGGAGGGACACAGATACGCAGTATTTT,CASSYQGGRDTDTQYF
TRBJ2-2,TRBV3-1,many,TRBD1,TGTGCCAGCAGTACTTGGACAGGCGGGGAGCTGTTTTTT,CASSTWTGGELFF
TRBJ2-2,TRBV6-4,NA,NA,TGTGTCAGCAGTGACTCGAACACCGGGGAGCTGTTTTTT,CVSSDSNTGELFF
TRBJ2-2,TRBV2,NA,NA,TGTGCCAGCAGTTTCTATACCGGGGAGCTGTTTTTT,CASSFYTGELFF
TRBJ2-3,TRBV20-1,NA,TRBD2,TGCAGTGCTAATAGCGGGAAGGGGACAGATACGCAGTATTTT,CSANSGKGTDTQYF
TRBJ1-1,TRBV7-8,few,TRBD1,TGTGCCAGCAGCTTAGGGGACAGGGGAACTGAAGCTTTCTTT,CASSLGDRGTEAFF
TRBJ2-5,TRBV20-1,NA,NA,TGCAGTGCTAACCCCGCAGGGTTCCAAGAGACCCAGTACTTC,CSANPAGFQETQYF
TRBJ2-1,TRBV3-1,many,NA,TGTGCCAGCAGCCCCACCGGGTCGGGAGTACTGAATGAGCAGTTCTTC,CASSPTGSGVLNEQFF
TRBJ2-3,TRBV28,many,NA,TGTGCCAGCAGTACCCGGCCCTCACCCACGCAGTATTTT,CASSTRPSPTQYF
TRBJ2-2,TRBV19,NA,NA,TGTGCCACCACATTCGGCCGTGGCGGGGAGCTGTTTTTT,CATTFGRGGELFF
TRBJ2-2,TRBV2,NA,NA,TGTGCCAGCACTAGCAATTCCCCGGCTGGGGAGCTGTTTTTT,CASTSNSPAGELFF
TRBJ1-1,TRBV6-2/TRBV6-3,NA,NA,TGTGCCAGCAATGGGGCAGGGGAAGCTTTCTTT,CASNGAGEAFF
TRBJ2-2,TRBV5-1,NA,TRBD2,TGCGCCAGCAGCTTGGAGGGGAGGGTTCCCACCGGGGAGCTGTTTTTT,CASSLEGRVPTGELFF
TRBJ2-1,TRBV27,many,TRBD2,TGTGCCAGCATCCGTAGCGGGAGCTACAATGAGCAGTTCTTC,CASIRSGSYNEQFF
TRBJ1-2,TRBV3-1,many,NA,TGTGCCAGCAGCCAAGATCTCTCAGCTAACTATGGCTACACCTTC,CASSQDLSANYGYTF
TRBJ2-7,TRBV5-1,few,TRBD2,TGCGCCAGCAGCCCAACCCGCTCTAGCGGGACCCTCTCCTACGGGCAGTACTTC,CASSPTRSSGTLSYGQYF
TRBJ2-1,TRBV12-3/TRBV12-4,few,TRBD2,TGTGCCAGCAGTCCCTCTAGCGGGAGGGCCCATGAGCAGTTCTTC,CASSPSSGRAHEQFF
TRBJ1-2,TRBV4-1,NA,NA,TGCGCCAGCAGCCAAGGACAGGTCGGCTACACCTTC,CASSQGQVGYTF
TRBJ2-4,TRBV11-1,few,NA,TGTGCCAGCAGCTCCCCTAGACGAACCACCAAAAACATTCAGTACTTC,CASSSPRRTTKNIQYF
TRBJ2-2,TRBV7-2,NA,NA,TGTGCCAGCAGCTTCGATATCAGTAAGAGGGAGCTGTTTTTT,CASSFDISKRELFF
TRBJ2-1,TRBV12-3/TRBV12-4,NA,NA,TGTGCCAGCAGCCCGGGACAACCCGGGAGGAATGAGCAGTTCTTC,CASSPGQPGRNEQFF
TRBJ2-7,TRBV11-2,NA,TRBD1,TGTGCCAGCAGCTTACCAGGGACAGGGGATGAGCAGTACTTC,CASSLPGTGDEQYF
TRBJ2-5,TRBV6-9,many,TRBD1,TGTGCCAGCAGTTATCCAGGACAGGGGCAAGAGACCCAGTACTTC,CASSYPGQGQETQYF
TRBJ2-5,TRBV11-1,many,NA,TGTGCCAGCAGCTTATCCCAAGCTTCGCAGACCCAGTACTTC,CASSLSQASQTQYF
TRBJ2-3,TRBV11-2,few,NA,TGTGCCAGCAGCCAGAAAAGAACCCCAGGGGAAACAGATACGCAGTATTTT,CASSQKRTPGETDTQYF
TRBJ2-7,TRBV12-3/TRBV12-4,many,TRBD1,TGTGCCAGCAGCCGGGGACAGCTCGCGTCCTACGAGCAGTACTTC,CASSRGQLASYEQYF
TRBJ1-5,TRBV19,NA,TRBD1,TGTGCCAGTAGTCAAACGAAGGGACAGGGACAGCCCCAGCATTTT,CASSQTKGQGQPQHF
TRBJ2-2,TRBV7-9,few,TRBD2,TGTGCCAGCAGCTACCCGGGACTAGCGGGAACCGGGGAGCTGTTTTTT,CASSYPGLAGTGELFF
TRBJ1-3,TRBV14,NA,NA,TGTGCCAGCAGCCAAGATACCATATATTTT,CASSQDTIYF
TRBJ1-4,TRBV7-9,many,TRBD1,TGTGCCAGCAGCCCCTACAGGGGAGGGAATGAAAAACTGTTTTTT,CASSPYRGGNEKLFF
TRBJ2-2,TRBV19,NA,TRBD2,TGTGCCAGTAGTTACGCGGGAGTAGACACCGGGGAGCTGTTTTTT,CASSYAGVDTGELFF